Listed below are T cell receptor beta chains from one sample, sequenced in a study of T cell responses to AZD1222 COVID-19 vaccine. Here immunoSEQ multiplex PCR was the method, and the copy in TCRdb shows in-frame clones only, minus some. The sample yields 100,000 to 150,000 clones, more than 90% seen once. This specimen was peripheral blood, taken 28 days after the second AZD1222 dose. The receptors derive from an adult who received the AZD1222 COVID-19 vaccine. CDR3s include the opening cysteine and the closing phenylalanine or tryptophan. D genes are given only for firm matches. Expanded clones get a size class; other rows say once, few or many, or leave the size out.

d_call,clone_size,j_call,v_call,cdr3_nt,cdr3_aa
NA,NA,TRBJ2-5,TRBV5-4,TGTGCCAGCAGCACTGAAAAAGAGACCCAGTACTTC,CASSTEKETQYF
TRBD1,NA,TRBJ1-3,TRBV6-5,TGTGCCAGCACCACAGGGGTTCCTGGAAACACCATATATTTT,CASTTGVPGNTIYF
NA,NA,TRBJ1-1,TRBV5-5,TGTGCCAGCAGCTTGTACACTGAAGCTTTCTTT,CASSLYTEAFF
NA,NA,TRBJ2-3,TRBV24-1,TGTGCCACCAGTGATCCGAGGACAGGCACAGATACGCAGTATTTT,CATSDPRTGTDTQYF
TRBD2,NA,TRBJ2-2,TRBV19,TGTGCCAGTAGTATTCTGCTAGCGGGGACTTCAGGGAACACCGGGGAGCTGTTTTTT,CASSILLAGTSGNTGELFF
TRBD1,NA,TRBJ1-1,TRBV11-2,TGTGCCAGCATAGGACAGGGGGAGACAGGGGGAGGGATAGAAGCTTTCTTT,CASIGQGETGGGIEAFF
NA,NA,TRBJ1-2,TRBV6-6,TGTGCCAGCAGTCATTCGCGGGGGGGCGCGGATGGCTACACCTTC,CASSHSRGGADGYTF
TRBD1,NA,TRBJ2-1,TRBV12-3/TRBV12-4,TGTGCCAGCAGTCGGACAGGGAACAATGAGCAGTTCTTC,CASSRTGNNEQFF
NA,NA,TRBJ1-1,TRBV5-5,TGTGCCAGCAGCTTCGGGGCGCAGGACACTGAAGCTTTCTTT,CASSFGAQDTEAFF
NA,NA,TRBJ2-5,TRBV19,TGTGCCAGTAGTATTCAGAGCCAAGAGACCCAGTACTTC,CASSIQSQETQYF
TRBD1,NA,TRBJ1-6,TRBV5-4,TGTGCCAGCAGCTTGTCAGGGGGAAATTCACCCCTCCACTTT,CASSLSGGNSPLHF
TRBD1,NA,TRBJ2-3,TRBV24-1,TGTGCCACCAGTGACCCCGGGACAGGGGCCGTGGATACGCAGTATTTT,CATSDPGTGAVDTQYF
NA,NA,TRBJ2-3,TRBV19,TGTGCCAGTAGTATATATTCAGAACGCCGGGCAGATACGCAGTATTTT,CASSIYSERRADTQYF
NA,NA,TRBJ1-1,TRBV10-3,TGTGCCATCAGTGACGGGAACACTGAAGCTTTCTTT,CAISDGNTEAFF
NA,NA,TRBJ1-2,TRBV18,TGTGCCAGCTCGGAAGGGGCGGCTAACTATGGCTACACCTTC,CASSEGAANYGYTF
NA,NA,TRBJ1-5,TRBV28,TGTGCCAGCAGTCCCTCCTTGGGGGATTTCGGCAATCAGCCCCAGCATTTT,CASSPSLGDFGNQPQHF
TRBD2,NA,TRBJ2-5,TRBV9,TGTGCCAGCAGCCCTTTGGGACTAGCGGGGGGAGAGTACTTC,CASSPLGLAGGEYF
TRBD1,few,TRBJ1-5,TRBV19,TGTGCCAGTAGTAAAACCGGGACAGTTAGCAATCAGCCCCAGCATTTT,CASSKTGTVSNQPQHF
TRBD1,NA,TRBJ2-1,TRBV5-1,TGCGCCAGCAGCCCGGGACAGGGATCCTACAATGAGCAGTTCTTC,CASSPGQGSYNEQFF
TRBD1,NA,TRBJ1-2,TRBV18,TGTGCCAGCTCACCGGGACAGGGAATAGGTATCGATGGCTACACCTTC,CASSPGQGIGIDGYTF
NA,NA,TRBJ2-3,TRBV2,TGTGCCAGCAGTGTACTACAGGGAACAGATACGCAGTATTTT,CASSVLQGTDTQYF
NA,NA,TRBJ2-3,TRBV6-5,TGTGCCGGCAACAGGGAGCGCACAGATACGCAGTATTTT,CAGNRERTDTQYF
NA,NA,TRBJ1-1,TRBV18,TGTGCCAGCTCACCACTGACTAACACTGAAGCTTTCTTT,CASSPLTNTEAFF
NA,NA,TRBJ1-1,TRBV7-2,TGTGCCAGCAGCCCCCGGGTTCCGTACACTGAAGCTTTCTTT,CASSPRVPYTEAFF